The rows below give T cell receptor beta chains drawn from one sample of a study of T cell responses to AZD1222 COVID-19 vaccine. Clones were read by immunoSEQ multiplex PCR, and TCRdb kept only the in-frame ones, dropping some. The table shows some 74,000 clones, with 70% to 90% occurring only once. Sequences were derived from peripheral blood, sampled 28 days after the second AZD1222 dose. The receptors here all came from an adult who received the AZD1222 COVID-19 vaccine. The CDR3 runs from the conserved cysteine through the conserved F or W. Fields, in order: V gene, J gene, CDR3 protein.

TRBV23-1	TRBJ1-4	CASSGPPTNEKLFF
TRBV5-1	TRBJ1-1	CASSFKPSEAFF
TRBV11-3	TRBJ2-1	CASSSGTGYNEQFF
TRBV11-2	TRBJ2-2	CASSALAVQGGELFF
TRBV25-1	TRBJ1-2	CASSRANYGYTF
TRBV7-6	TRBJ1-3	CASSPTTASGNTIYF
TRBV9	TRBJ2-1	CASSVAGTSGNNEQFF
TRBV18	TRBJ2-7	CASSPGLAGENEQYF
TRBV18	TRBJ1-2	CASSPRLPGQPNYGYTF
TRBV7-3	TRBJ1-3	CASSPGQAGNTIYF
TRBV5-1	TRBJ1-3	CASSLEGRFSGNTIYF
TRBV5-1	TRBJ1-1	CASSLRSMGQNTEAFF
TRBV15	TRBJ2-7	CATSRERVSYSASYEQYF
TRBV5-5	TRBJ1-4	CASSLGWGDATNEKLFF
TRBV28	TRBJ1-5	CASRPGQGNQPQHF
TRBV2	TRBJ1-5	CASSERGGWQPQHF
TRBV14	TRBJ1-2	CASSQGQGYGYTF
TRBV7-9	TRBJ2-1	CASSLPAGEGNEQFF
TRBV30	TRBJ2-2	CAKRGSLVAGELFF
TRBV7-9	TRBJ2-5	CASSLRLQQETQYF
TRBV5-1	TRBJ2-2	CASSPGQGANTGELFF
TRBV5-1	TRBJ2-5	CASRTTSGAGETQYF
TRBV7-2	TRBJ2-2	CASSLGHLIYTGELFF
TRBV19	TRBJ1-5	CASSMGGRNNQPQHF
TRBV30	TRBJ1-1	CAWSGWGTAEAFF
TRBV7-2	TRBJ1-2	CASSSSRGQGYTF
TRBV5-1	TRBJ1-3	CASSLGGASGNTIYF
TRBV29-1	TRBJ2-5	CSWGGGQETQYF
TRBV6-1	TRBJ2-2	CASSDLGLAGITGELFF
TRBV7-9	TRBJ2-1	CASSLSGSSYNEQFF
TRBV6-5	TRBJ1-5	CASSYFQGAGNQPQHF
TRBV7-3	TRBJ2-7	CASSFSGSYEQYF
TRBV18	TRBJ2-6	CASSPIRPGPSSGANVLTF
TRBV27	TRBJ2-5	CASSRIGTSGSETQYF
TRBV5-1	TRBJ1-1	CASSLQGDVTEAFF
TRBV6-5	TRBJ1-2	CASSYAPQESYGYTF